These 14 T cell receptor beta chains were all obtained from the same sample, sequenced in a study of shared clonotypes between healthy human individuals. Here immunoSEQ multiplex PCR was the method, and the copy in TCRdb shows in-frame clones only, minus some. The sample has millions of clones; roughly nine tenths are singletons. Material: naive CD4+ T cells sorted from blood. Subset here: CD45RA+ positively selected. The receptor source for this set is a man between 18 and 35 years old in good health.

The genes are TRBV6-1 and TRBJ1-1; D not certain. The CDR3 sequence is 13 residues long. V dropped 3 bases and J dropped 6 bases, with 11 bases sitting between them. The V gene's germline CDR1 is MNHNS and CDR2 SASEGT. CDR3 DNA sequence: TGTGCCAGCAGTGAGGGCATCACCGCTGAAGCTTTCTTT. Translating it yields CASSEGITAEAFF.

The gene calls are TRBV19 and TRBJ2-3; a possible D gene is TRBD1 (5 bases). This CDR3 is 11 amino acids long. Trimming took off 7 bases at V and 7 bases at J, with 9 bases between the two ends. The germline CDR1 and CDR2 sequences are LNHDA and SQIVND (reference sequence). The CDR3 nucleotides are TGTGCCAGTAAGCAGGGAAATACGCAGTATTTT. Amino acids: CASKQGNTQYF.

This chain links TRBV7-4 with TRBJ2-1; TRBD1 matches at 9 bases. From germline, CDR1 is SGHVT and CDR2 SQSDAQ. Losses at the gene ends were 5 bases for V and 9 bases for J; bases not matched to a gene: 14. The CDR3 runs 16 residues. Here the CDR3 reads CASSQPRGTGYAEQFF. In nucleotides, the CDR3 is TGTGCCAGCAGCCAACCCCGTGGGACAGGGTACGCTGAGCAGTTCTTC.

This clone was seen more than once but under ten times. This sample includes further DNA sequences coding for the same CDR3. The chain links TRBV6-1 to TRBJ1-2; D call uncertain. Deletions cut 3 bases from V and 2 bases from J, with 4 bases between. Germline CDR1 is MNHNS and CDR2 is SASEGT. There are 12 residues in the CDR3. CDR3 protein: CASSEGNYGYTF. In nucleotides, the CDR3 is TGTGCCAGCAGTGAGGGGAACTATGGCTACACCTTC.

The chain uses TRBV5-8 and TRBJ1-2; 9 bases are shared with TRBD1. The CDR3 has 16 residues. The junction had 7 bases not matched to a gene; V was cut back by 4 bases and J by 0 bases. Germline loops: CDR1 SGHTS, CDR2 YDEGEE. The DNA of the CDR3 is TGTGCCAGCAGCCAAACTAGGACAGGGGCTAACTATGGCTACACCTTC. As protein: CASSQTRTGANYGYTF.

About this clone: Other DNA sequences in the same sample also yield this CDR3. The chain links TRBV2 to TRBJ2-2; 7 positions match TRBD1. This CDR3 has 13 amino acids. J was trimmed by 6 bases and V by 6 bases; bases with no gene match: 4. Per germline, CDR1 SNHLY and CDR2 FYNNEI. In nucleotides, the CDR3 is TGTGCCAGCAGCTTACAGGGGCCCGGGGAGCTGTTTTTT. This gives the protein CASSLQGPGELFF.

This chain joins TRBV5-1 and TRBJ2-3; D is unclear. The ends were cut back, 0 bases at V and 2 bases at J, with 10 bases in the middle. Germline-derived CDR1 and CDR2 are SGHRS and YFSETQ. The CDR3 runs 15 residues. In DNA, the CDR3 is TGCGCCAGCAGCTTGGCTTTGGCCTACACAGATACGCAGTATTTT. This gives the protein CASSLALAYTDTQYF.

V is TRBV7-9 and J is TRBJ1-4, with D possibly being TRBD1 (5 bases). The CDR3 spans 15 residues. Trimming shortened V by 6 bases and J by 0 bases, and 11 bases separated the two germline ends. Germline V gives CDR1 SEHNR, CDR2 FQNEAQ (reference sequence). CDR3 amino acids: CASSPGGATNEKLFF. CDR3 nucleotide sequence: TGTGCCAGCAGTCCGGGGGGAGCAACTAATGAAAAACTGTTTTTT.

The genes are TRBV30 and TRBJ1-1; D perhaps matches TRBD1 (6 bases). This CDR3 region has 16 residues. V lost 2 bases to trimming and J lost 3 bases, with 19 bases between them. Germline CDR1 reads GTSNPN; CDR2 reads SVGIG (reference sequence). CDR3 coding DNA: TGTGCCTGGAGTCCCCTATTAGGGGGTGGGTACACTGAAGCTTTCTTT. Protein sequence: CAWSPLLGGGYTEAFF.

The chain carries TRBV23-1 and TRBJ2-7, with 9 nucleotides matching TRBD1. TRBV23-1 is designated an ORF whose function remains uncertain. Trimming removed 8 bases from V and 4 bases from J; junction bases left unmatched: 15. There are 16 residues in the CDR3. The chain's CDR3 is CASCSSVGQGYYEQYF. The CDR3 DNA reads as TGCGCCAGCTGTTCTTCGGTGGGACAGGGCTATTACGAGCAGTACTTC.

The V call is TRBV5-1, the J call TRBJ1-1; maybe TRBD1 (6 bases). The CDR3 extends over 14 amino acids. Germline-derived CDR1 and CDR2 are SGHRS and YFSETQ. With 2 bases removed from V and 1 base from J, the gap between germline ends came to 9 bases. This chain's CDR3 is CASSFADRNTEAFF. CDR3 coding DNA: TGCGCCAGCAGCTTTGCGGACAGGAACACTGAAGCTTTCTTT.

CDR3 sequence (DNA): TGTGCCAGCAGCTTGGTAGGACAGGGGTCCCATGAGCAGTTCTTC. It codes for CASSLVGQGSHEQFF. The chain links TRBV5-4 to TRBJ2-1; 9 bases match TRBD1. Looked up from germline, CDR1 is SGHNT and CDR2 is YYREEE (reference sequence). This CDR3 has 15 residues. V was pared by 0 bases and J by 8 bases, with 6 bases of the junction left unmatched.

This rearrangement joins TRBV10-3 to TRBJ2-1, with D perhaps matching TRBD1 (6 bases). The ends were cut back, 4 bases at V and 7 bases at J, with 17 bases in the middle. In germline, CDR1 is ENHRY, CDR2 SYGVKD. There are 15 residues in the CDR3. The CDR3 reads CAISAETGEGNEQFF. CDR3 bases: TGTGCCATCAGTGCAGAGACAGGAGAAGGTAATGAGCAGTTCTTC.

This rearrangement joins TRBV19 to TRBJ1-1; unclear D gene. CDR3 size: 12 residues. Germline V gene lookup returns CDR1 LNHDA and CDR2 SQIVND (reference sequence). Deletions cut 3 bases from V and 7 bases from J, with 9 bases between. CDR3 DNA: TGTGCCAGTAGTATTACATCGGTTGAAGCTTTCTTT. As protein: CASSITSVEAFF.